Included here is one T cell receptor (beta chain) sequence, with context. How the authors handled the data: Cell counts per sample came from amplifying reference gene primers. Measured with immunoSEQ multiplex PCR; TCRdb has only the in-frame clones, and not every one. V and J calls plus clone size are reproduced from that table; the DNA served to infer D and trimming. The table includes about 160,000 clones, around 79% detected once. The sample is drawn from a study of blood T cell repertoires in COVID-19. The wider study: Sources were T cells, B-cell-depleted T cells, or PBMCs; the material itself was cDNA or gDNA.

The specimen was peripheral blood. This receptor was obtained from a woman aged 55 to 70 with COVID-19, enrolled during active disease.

The CDR3 sequence is CASSDRPGLPSYEQYV. The CDR3 DNA is TGTGCCAGCAGTGACCGGCCGGGACTACCCTCCTACGAGCAGTACGTC. The chain couples TRBV6-2 or TRBV6-3 to TRBJ2-7, with TRBD2 matching 7 bases. Germline V gives CDR1 MNHEY, CDR2 SVGEGT. CDR3 size: 16 residues. After removal of 5 bases from V and 0 bases from J, the junction contained 10 bases not matched to a gene.